These T cell receptor beta chains were read from a single sample in a study of T cell responses to AZD1222 COVID-19 vaccine. The repertoire was sequenced with immunoSEQ multiplex PCR; TCRdb's copy has only in-frame clones and lacks some. The sample records approximately 130,000 clones, roughly nine tenths being singletons. This material consisted of peripheral blood, taken on day 0 of AZD1222 vaccination. The receptor set was obtained from an adult in good health. The CDR3 runs from the conserved cysteine through the conserved F or W. A D gene is named only where the DNA matches it firmly. Size tells how often a clone was seen (once, few, many) or the class of an expanded clone, and some rows leave it out.

d_call j_call clone_size v_call cdr3_aa cdr3_nt
- TRBJ1-1 - TRBV6-5 CASSYYQGRATEAFF TGTGCCAGCAGTTACTATCAGGGGAGGGCCACTGAAGCTTTCTTT
TRBD1 TRBJ1-2 - TRBV27 CASSYGTGGSGYTF TGTGCCAGCAGTTACGGGACAGGGGGGAGTGGCTACACCTTC
- TRBJ1-5 - TRBV19 CASNEQGSSQPQHF TGTGCCAGTAACGAACAGGGAAGCAGTCAGCCCCAGCATTTT
TRBD1 TRBJ2-3 - TRBV4-2 CASSQETGGISTDTQYF TGTGCCAGCAGCCAAGAAACAGGGGGCATTAGCACAGATACGCAGTATTTT
TRBD1 TRBJ1-2 - TRBV6-5 CASSSDRGRGSNGYTF TGTGCCAGCAGTTCCGACAGGGGGCGCGGGAGTAATGGCTACACCTTC
- TRBJ1-4 - TRBV5-6 CASSFSTDPNEKLFF TGTGCCAGCAGCTTTAGCACGGACCCCAATGAAAAACTGTTTTTT
- TRBJ1-2 - TRBV27 CASSGWARIYGYTF TGTGCCAGCAGTGGTTGGGCCAGAATATATGGCTACACCTTC
- TRBJ2-4 - TRBV29-1 CSVERESVQYF TGCAGCGTTGAAAGGGAGTCGGTTCAGTACTTC
- TRBJ2-5 - TRBV7-2 CASSSSGAAQETQYF TGTGCCAGCAGCTCATCGGGAGCGGCCCAAGAGACCCAGTACTTC
- TRBJ2-7 - TRBV20-1 CSASGTVEQYF TGCAGTGCTAGTGGAACGGTCGAGCAGTACTTC
- TRBJ2-3 - TRBV2 CASSASGVNTDTQYF TGTGCCAGCAGTGCGTCGGGGGTCAACACAGATACGCAGTATTTT
- TRBJ1-6 - TRBV30 CAWSRADYNSPLHF TGTGCCTGGAGTCGGGCAGATTATAATTCACCCCTCCACTTT
- TRBJ2-2 - TRBV5-1 CASSTGTSSTGELFF TGCGCCAGCAGCACCGGGACATCAAGCACCGGGGAGCTGTTTTTT
TRBD2 TRBJ2-7 - TRBV10-3 CAISAPGTSGLYEQYF TGTGCCATCAGTGCTCCAGGGACTAGCGGACTTTACGAGCAGTACTTC
TRBD2 TRBJ2-3 once TRBV6-1 CASSEFERGGTDTQYF TGTGCCAGCAGTGAATTTGAGCGGGGGGGCACAGATACGCAGTATTTT
TRBD2 TRBJ2-1 - TRBV5-4 CASSSGGNEQFF TGTGCCAGCAGCTCGGGGGGGAATGAGCAGTTCTTC
TRBD2 TRBJ2-7 - TRBV6-5 CASSTIAAGAYEQYF TGTGCCAGCAGTACAATAGCGGCGGGGGCCTACGAGCAGTACTTC
TRBD2 TRBJ2-1 - TRBV7-9 CASSKTSGTYNEQFF TGTGCCAGCAGCAAGACTAGCGGGACCTACAATGAGCAGTTCTTC
TRBD1 TRBJ1-3 few TRBV6-2/TRBV6-3 CASSYRPLDRGRSGNTIYF TGTGCCAGCAGTTATAGGCCCTTGGACAGGGGCCGCTCTGGAAACACCATATATTTT
- TRBJ2-5 few TRBV18 CASSPRGGEETQYF TGTGCCAGCTCACCTCGGGGCGGAGAAGAGACCCAGTACTTC
TRBD2 TRBJ2-1 - TRBV5-4 CASSLASGSYNEQFF TGTGCCAGCAGCTTAGCTAGCGGGAGTTACAATGAGCAGTTCTTC
- TRBJ1-3 - TRBV7-2 CASSLAHEGGNTIYF TGTGCCAGCAGCTTAGCGCATGAGGGAGGGAACACCATATATTTT
TRBD1 TRBJ1-1 - TRBV19 CASSSRQGNTEAFF TGTGCCAGTAGTTCTCGACAGGGGAACACTGAAGCTTTCTTT
- TRBJ2-1 - TRBV7-3 CASSLKGDHEQFF TGTGCCAGCAGCTTAAAAGGGGACCATGAGCAGTTCTTC
- TRBJ2-3 - TRBV5-1 CASSPGGNRDTQYF TGCGCCAGCAGCCCCGGGGGAAATCGCGATACGCAGTATTTT
- TRBJ2-2 - TRBV4-1 CASSQEPEILTGELFF TGCGCCAGCAGCCAAGAGCCTGAGATACTCACCGGGGAGCTGTTTTTT
- TRBJ2-1 - TRBV6-2/TRBV6-3 CASSYGQGRNNEQFF TGTGCCAGCAGTTATGGGCAGGGGAGGAACAATGAGCAGTTCTTC
TRBD2 TRBJ2-2 - TRBV18 CASSPQGGSNTGELFF TGTGCCAGCTCACCACAGGGAGGGTCGAACACCGGGGAGCTGTTTTTT
TRBD2 TRBJ2-5 - TRBV3-1/TRBV3-2 CASSQVAGMGRGLGSTQYF TGTGCCAGCAGCCAAGTCGCAGGGATGGGGAGGGGACTTGGATCGACCCAGTACTTC
TRBD1 TRBJ2-1 - TRBV24-1 CATSAGTGPYNEQFF TGTGCCACCAGTGCCGGGACAGGGCCCTACAATGAGCAGTTCTTC
- TRBJ2-2 - TRBV12-5 CASGLVLTDVGVLFF TGTGCTAGTGGTTTGGTCCTGACAGACGTAGGGGTGCTGTTTTTT
- TRBJ2-5 - TRBV15 CATSRVSPPGEETQYF TGTGCCACCAGCAGAGTATCTCCCCCGGGAGAAGAGACCCAGTACTTC
- TRBJ1-4 - TRBV9 CASSVDGANEKLFF TGTGCCAGCAGCGTAGACGGGGCGAATGAAAAACTGTTTTTT
TRBD1 TRBJ1-1 - TRBV3-1/TRBV3-2 CASSQTTGRVDEAFF TGTGCCAGCAGCCAGACGACAGGGAGGGTGGATGAAGCTTTCTTT
TRBD2 TRBJ2-1 - TRBV5-4 CASSLDIAGGSYNEQFF TGTGCCAGCAGCCTCGATATAGCGGGAGGGTCATACAATGAGCAGTTCTTC
- TRBJ1-1 - TRBV6-2/TRBV6-3 CASSLQLRAFF TGTGCCAGCAGTCTCCAATTGAGAGCTTTCTTT
- TRBJ2-2 - TRBV9 CASSPRQAHTGELFF TGTGCCAGCAGCCCCCGACAGGCACACACCGGGGAGCTGTTTTTT
- TRBJ1-5 - TRBV6-5 CASSYSGGSAPQHF TGTGCCAGCAGTTACTCAGGCGGGAGCGCGCCCCAGCATTTT
- TRBJ2-5 - TRBV5-6 CASSPGVGQETQYF TGTGCCAGCAGCCCGGGGGTCGGCCAAGAGACCCAGTACTTC
TRBD1 TRBJ1-5 - TRBV6-5 CASSSGQGGNQPQHF TGTGCCAGCAGTTCAGGACAGGGTGGCAATCAGCCCCAGCATTTT
- TRBJ1-2 - TRBV5-8 CASSRNWGSSTLLNYGYTF TGTGCCAGCAGTCGGAACTGGGGCAGCTCAACCCTCCTTAACTATGGCTACACCTTC
TRBD1 TRBJ1-2 - TRBV19 CASSPSGQGPAHYGYTF TGTGCCAGTAGTCCCTCCGGACAGGGGCCTGCTCACTATGGCTACACCTTC
- TRBJ1-2 - TRBV10-2 CASSPLAGGVVPDGYTF TGCGCCAGCAGCCCCCTCGCCGGGGGGGTAGTGCCGGATGGCTACACCTTC
- TRBJ1-5 - TRBV3-1/TRBV3-2 CASSQEYGGREWRNQPQHF TGTGCCAGCAGCCAAGAATACGGGGGGAGGGAATGGCGCAATCAGCCCCAGCATTTT
- TRBJ1-2 - TRBV27 CASSTGGVNGYTF TGTGCCAGCAGTACGGGTGGGGTTAATGGCTACACCTTC
- TRBJ1-1 - TRBV9 CASSVRDTYPEAFF TGTGCCAGCAGCGTTCGGGACACCTACCCTGAAGCTTTCTTT
- TRBJ1-2 - TRBV6-5 CASWSGTSLGYTF TGTGCCAGCTGGTCCGGGACATCTTTAGGCTACACCTTC
- TRBJ1-4 - TRBV5-1 CASSLSVFNEKLFF TGCGCCAGCAGCTTGTCGGTTTTTAATGAAAAACTGTTTTTT
- TRBJ1-6 - TRBV7-2 CASSREGLDNSPLHF TGTGCCAGCAGCCGGGAGGGGTTGGATAATTCACCCCTCCACTTT
- TRBJ1-6 - TRBV6-1 CASSEAARLRSPLHF TGTGCCAGCAGTGAAGCGGCACGGCTACGATCACCCCTCCACTTT
- TRBJ1-1 - TRBV18 CASSPDARLEAFF TGTGCCAGCTCACCAGACGCAAGGCTTGAAGCTTTCTTT
TRBD2 TRBJ2-1 - TRBV24-1 CATSDAAAGSGSHNEQFF TGTGCCACCAGTGATGCGGCCGCCGGAAGCGGGAGTCACAATGAGCAGTTCTTC
- TRBJ2-7 - TRBV9 CASSSRGGGPYEQYF TGTGCCAGCAGCTCCCGAGGGGGGGGCCCCTACGAGCAGTACTTC
- TRBJ1-6 - TRBV9 CASSVGAGANSPLHF TGTGCCAGCAGCGTAGGGGCGGGGGCTAATTCACCCCTCCACTTT
TRBD2 TRBJ2-3 - TRBV7-2 CASSLGLAGGGTDTQYF TGTGCCAGCAGCTTAGGGCTAGCGGGGGGAGGCACAGATACGCAGTATTTT
TRBD1 TRBJ2-5 - TRBV27 CASSLKWRTGSGETQYF TGTGCCAGCAGTTTAAAATGGCGGACAGGGTCAGGGGAGACCCAGTACTTC
TRBD2 TRBJ2-3 - TRBV6-5 CASSTGLAGTDTQYF TGTGCCAGCAGTACGGGACTAGCGGGCACAGATACGCAGTATTTT
TRBD1 TRBJ2-1 once TRBV5-4 CASSLAGGLSHNEQFF TGTGCCAGCAGCTTGGCAGGGGGTCTTTCTCACAATGAGCAGTTCTTC
- TRBJ2-5 once TRBV3-1/TRBV3-2 CASSPTKTPLETQYF TGTGCCAGCAGCCCCACGAAAACCCCCTTAGAGACCCAGTACTTC
TRBD1 TRBJ2-5 - TRBV5-1 CASNPGTGSGRETQYF TGCGCCAGCAACCCCGGGACAGGGTCAGGCCGAGAGACCCAGTACTTC